Following are 20 T cell receptor beta chains from one sample sequenced in a study of blood T cell repertoires in COVID-19. Method: immunoSEQ multiplex PCR; TCRdb's copy keeps in-frame clones and lacks some. The table includes more than 200,000 clones, just under 90% detected once. Sequenced sample: PBMCs or T cells enriched from blood (not recorded which). These receptors were collected from a woman between 25 and 40 years old with acute COVID-19.

This clone showed up just a few times. The chain employs TRBV6-1 and TRBJ2-7; weak D call: TRBD2 (5 bases). The V gene's germline CDR1 is MNHNS and CDR2 SASEGT. The CDR3 is 15 amino acids. V lost 3 bases, J lost 0 bases, and 12 bases lay in between. For the CDR3, the DNA is TGTGCCAGCAGTGACCCGTTGGGAGTCTCCTACGAGCAGTACTTC. It codes for CASSDPLGVSYEQYF.

This clone has only a few counts. This chain uses TRBV10-1 with TRBJ2-2; D is uncertain. CDR3 size: 13 residues. Germline CDR1 WNHNN, CDR2 SYGVQD (reference sequence). The V and J ends lost 3 bases and 3 bases respectively, with 5 bases between them. CDR3: CASSERYTGELFF. DNA for the CDR3: TGCGCCAGCAGTGAACGGTACACCGGGGAGCTGTTTTTT.

J is TRBJ1-4 and V is TRBV5-8; TRBD1 matches 8 bases. CDR1 and CDR2 from the germline V gene are SGHTS and YDEGEE. V was pared by 5 bases and J by 3 bases, with 6 bases of the junction left unmatched. The CDR3 is 15 residues long. CDR3 amino acids: CASRQRTGPNEKLFF. Written as DNA, the CDR3 is TGTGCCAGCAGACAGCGGACAGGGCCTAATGAAAAACTGTTTTTT.

This rearrangement joins TRBV10-1 to TRBJ2-7; tentative D call: TRBD1 (6 bases). Trimming pared 2 bases from V and 5 bases from J, leaving 10 bases between. The CDR3 is 13 amino acids. CDR1 is WNHNN and CDR2 is SYGVQD in the germline V gene (reference sequence). In nucleotides, the CDR3 is TGCGCCAGCAGTGAGACAGGGCGGAACGAGCAGTACTTC. This gives the protein CASSETGRNEQYF.

The V gene is TRBV6-5, the J gene TRBJ1-2; 9 nucleotides match TRBD1. Germline trimming cut 6 bases from V and 7 bases from J; bases unmatched to any gene: 9. The CDR3 consists of 14 residues. Looked up from germline, CDR1 is MNHEY and CDR2 is SVGAGI. CDR3 protein: CASSSLDRGSGYTF. CDR3 DNA sequence: TGTGCCAGCAGCAGCCTCGACAGGGGGAGTGGCTACACCTTC.

The genes are TRBV7-9 and TRBJ2-7; D may be TRBD1 (6 bases). Between the trimmed V and J ends, which lost 5 bases and 5 bases, there was a span of 13 bases. CDR1 SEHNR and CDR2 FQNEAQ come from the germline V gene (reference sequence). The CDR3 consists of 13 residues. CDR3 in amino acids: CASSQGQIHEQYF. CDR3 nucleotide sequence: TGTGCCAGCAGCCAAGGACAGATACACGAGCAGTACTTC.

This clone was seen a handful of times. V is TRBV29-1 and J is TRBJ2-5; a weak D match, TRBD2 (5 bases). Between the trimmed V and J ends, which lost 8 bases and 2 bases, there was a span of 15 bases. Germline CDR1 SQVTM, CDR2 ANQGSEA. The CDR3 is made up of 13 amino acids. The CDR3 DNA sequence: TGCAGCCTCAGTCGGGGTGGGCAAGAGACCCAGTACTTC. This translates into CSLSRGGQETQYF. Looking up the rest from reference TRBV29-1 and TRBJ2-5 gives the full variable domain: SAVISQKPSRDICQRGTSLTIQCQVDSQVTMMFWYRQQPGQSLTLIATANQGSEATYESGFVIDKFPISRPNLTFSTLTVSNMSPEDSSIYLCSLSRGGQETQYFGPGTRLLVL.

This chain connects TRBV7-2 to TRBJ1-5; 9 bases are shared with TRBD1. The CDR3 runs to 13 residues. Germline CDR1 and CDR2: SGHTA and FQGNSA. V was pared by 4 bases and J by 5 bases, with 0 bases of the junction left unmatched. CDR3: CASSWDRDQPQHF. The DNA for the CDR3 is TGTGCCAGCAGCTGGGACAGGGATCAGCCCCAGCATTTT. Together with reference TRBV7-2 and TRBJ1-5, the CDR3 gives the full variable domain: GAGVSQSPSNKVTEKGKDVELRCDPISGHTALYWYRQSLGQGLEFLIYFQGNSAPDKSGLPSDRFSAERTGGSVSTLTIQRTQQEDSAVYLCASSWDRDQPQHFGDGTRLSIL.

The V gene is TRBV18, the J gene TRBJ1-1; D remains ambiguous. The CDR3 has 13 amino acids. CDR1 and CDR2 (germline): KGHSH, LQKENI. V lost 2 bases, J lost 4 bases, and 8 bases lay in between. CDR3 sequence (DNA): TGTGCCAGCTCACCAGAGAGTCGCACTGAAGCTTTCTTT. Protein sequence: CASSPESRTEAFF.

The V call is TRBV30, the J call TRBJ1-5; D ambiguous. The germline V and J ends were trimmed by 4 bases and 2 bases, with 12 bases remaining between them. CDR1 and CDR2 from the germline V gene are GTSNPN and SVGIG (reference sequence). The CDR3 extends over 14 amino acids. Written as DNA, the CDR3 is TGTGCCTGGAACACCCGGGGTGGCAATCAGCCCCAGCATTTT. Residues: CAWNTRGGNQPQHF.

The gene calls are TRBV12-3 or TRBV12-4 and TRBJ1-1; possible D gene TRBD1, 5 bases. Trimming removed 3 bases at V and 4 bases at J, with 6 bases between. The CDR3 extends over 12 amino acids. CDR3 bases: TGTGCCAGCAGTTTTCAGGGCACTGAAGCTTTCTTT. This sequence encodes CASSFQGTEAFF.

The chain couples TRBV10-3 to TRBJ1-2, with TRBD1 matching over 12 bases. V lost 4 bases, J lost 8 bases, and 5 bases stayed unmatched. Germline V gene data show CDR1 as ENHRY and CDR2 as SYGVKD. The CDR3 is 14 amino acids. This CDR3 is CAISVGQGARGYTF. CDR3 in DNA: TGTGCCATCAGTGTGGGACAGGGGGCGCGAGGCTACACCTTC.

This clone was observed a handful of times. Other DNA sequences in this specimen translate into the identical CDR3. The chain links TRBV3-1 (or the pseudogene TRBV3-2) to TRBJ2-5; D not resolved. V lost 1 base and J lost 5, with 5 bases in between. Germline V lookup: CDR1 LGHDT, CDR2 YNNKEL (reference sequence). This CDR3 region has 12 residues. The CDR3 spells CASSQAGETQYF. CDR3 nucleotide sequence: TGTGCCAGCAGCCAAGCCGGGGAGACCCAGTACTTC.

V and J are TRBV29-1 and TRBJ2-3, with 9 bases fitting TRBD2. The CDR3 runs to 12 residues. The germline V gene has CDR1 SQVTM and CDR2 ANQGSEA. The CDR3 here is CIAGGPGDTQYF. CDR3 bases: TGCATTGCGGGGGGGCCGGGTGATACGCAGTATTTT.

V is TRBV5-1 and J is TRBJ2-7; 8 nucleotides line up with TRBD1. Germline V gene sequence: CDR1 SGHRS, CDR2 YFSETQ. This CDR3 has 13 residues. The J segment lost 2 bases and the V segment lost 4 bases, leaving 2 bases of the junction unmatched. The CDR3 coding sequence is TGCGCCAGCAGCGAGACAGGGGCCTACGAGCAGTACTTC. As protein: CASSETGAYEQYF.

The chain carries TRBV4-1 and TRBJ2-1, with 11 bases identical to TRBD1. The junction had 13 bases not matched to a gene; V was cut back by 1 base and J by 5 bases. CDR1 and CDR2 (germline): MGHRA, YSYEKL. The CDR3 covers 19 residues. The CDR3 here is CASSQAPGGQGASNNEQFF. The CDR3 DNA reads TGCGCCAGCAGCCAAGCCCCCGGAGGACAGGGGGCAAGCAACAATGAGCAGTTCTTC.

A word on this clone: One end of the junction varies from germline; a read error may be responsible. As DNA, the CDR3 is TGCGCCACCAGCTTGGCTAGCAGGATGGGCTATGGCTACACCTTC. The encoded protein is CATSLASRMGYGYTF. This chain joins TRBV5-1 and TRBJ1-2; D is undetermined. CDR1 is SGHRS, CDR2 YFSETQ, per germline. The CDR3 extends over 15 amino acids.

This clone is a singleton in its sample. The chain employs TRBV6-2 or TRBV6-3 and TRBJ1-5; 10 bases agree with TRBD1. The CDR3 length is 18 residues. Trimming at V came to 0 bases and at J to 6 bases, leaving 11 bases not matched to a gene. Germline assignment: CDR1 MNHEY and CDR2 SVGEGT. The CDR3: CASSYSPRTGGKGQPQHF. Written as DNA, the CDR3 is TGTGCCAGCAGTTACTCCCCTCGGACAGGGGGGAAGGGTCAGCCCCAGCATTTT.

The chain links TRBV6-5 to TRBJ1-2; TRBD1 is a possible D gene (6 bases). Germline V gene lookup returns CDR1 MNHEY and CDR2 SVGAGI. The ends were cut back, 7 bases at V and 3 bases at J, with 12 bases in the middle. The CDR3 runs to 13 residues. The CDR3 DNA sequence: TGTGCCAGCACCGAGGGGGTTGACTATGGCTACACCTTC. Translating it yields CASTEGVDYGYTF.

The V and J genes are TRBV28 and TRBJ1-6, with D possibly TRBD1 on 6 matching bases. Germline loops: CDR1 MDHEN, CDR2 SYDVKM. The CDR3 covers 15 residues. V was shortened by 8 bases and J by 9 bases, with 20 bases between the two germline ends. CDR3 sequence: CASARVAGDGSPLHF. The DNA for the CDR3 is TGTGCCAGCGCTCGGGTTGCAGGGGACGGTTCACCCCTCCACTTT.